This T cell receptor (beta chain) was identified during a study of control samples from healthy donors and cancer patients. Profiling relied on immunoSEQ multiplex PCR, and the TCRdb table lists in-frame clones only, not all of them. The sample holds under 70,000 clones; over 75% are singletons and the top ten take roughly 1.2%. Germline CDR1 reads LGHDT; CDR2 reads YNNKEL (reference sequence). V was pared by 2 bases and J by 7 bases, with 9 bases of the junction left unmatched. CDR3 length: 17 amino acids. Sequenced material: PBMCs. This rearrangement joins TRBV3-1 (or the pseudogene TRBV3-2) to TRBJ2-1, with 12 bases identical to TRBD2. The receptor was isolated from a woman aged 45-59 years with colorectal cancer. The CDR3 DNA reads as TGTGCCAGCAGCCAACGCACTAGCGGGGGGTGGACGAATGAGCAGTTCTTC. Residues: CASSQRTSGGWTNEQFF.